This T cell receptor (beta chain) was identified during a study of T cells in Graves' hyperthyroidism and ophthalmopathy. Across the whole study: Peripheral blood sampling occurred at initial diagnosis, before any treatment. Study-wide results and caveats: Ophthalmopathy and stable hyperthyroidism were separated by a 13 V-J model. Most thyroid clonotypes with frequency above 0.001 were detected in blood.

Isolation of PBMCs was performed on about 10 ml fresh peripheral blood. Regions amplified from RNA transcripts were the TCR beta CDR3 regions. TCR CDR3 regions were first amplified by RT-PCR with HTBI primers. TCRdb reprocessed the multiplex PCR reads via MiXCR and lists one record per CDR3 protein. The sample includes roughly 500,000 distinct CDR3 sequences, around 24% of them seen just once. This clonotype has a count of ten or more. The antigen remains undetermined. V shed 2 bases and J 4 bases; nucleotides not matched to a gene: 1. The CDR3 sequence is 15 residues long. Germline CDR1 reads KGHDR; CDR2 reads SFDVKD.

The sample consisted of blood. The V call is TRBV24-1, the J call TRBJ2-6, with 7 nucleotides matching TRBD2. The source is a woman aged 25 to 39 with Graves' ophthalmopathy. The CDR3 sequence is CATSDWGGGANVLTF. Written as DNA, the CDR3 is TGTGCCACCAGTGATTGGGGGGGAGGGGCCAACGTCCTGACTTTC.